The rows below give T cell receptor beta chains drawn from one sample of a study of shared clonotypes between healthy human individuals. Generated by immunoSEQ multiplex PCR, the TCRdb table keeps only in-frame clones and is missing some. The sample carries 1.6 million or so clones, approximately 98.5% recorded once. The sample comprised naive CD4+ T cells sorted from blood. The receptors stem from a man under 40 in good health. CDR3s include the opening cysteine and the closing phenylalanine or tryptophan. D genes are given only for firm matches. Clone size is given for some rows only: seen once, a few or many times, or a class if the clone is expanded.

TRBD1,-,TRBJ2-5,TRBV7-2,TGTGCCAGCAGCTTAGCGGCTAGCAGGGGGGAGACCCAGTACTTC,CASSLAASRGETQYF
TRBD1,-,TRBJ2-5,TRBV29-1,TGCAGCCTAGGACAGGGTGCAGAGACCCAGTACTTC,CSLGQGAETQYF
-,-,TRBJ2-3,TRBV27,TGTGCCAGCAGTTTACAGGGGAGCACAGATACGCAGTATTTT,CASSLQGSTDTQYF
-,-,TRBJ1-2,TRBV25-1,TGTGCCAGCAGATCCCCCGGGCCTAGTAGCGGCTACACCTTC,CASRSPGPSSGYTF
-,-,TRBJ2-7,TRBV28,TGTGCCAGCAAAAAAACCGGGGGGCAGGATAAGTACGAGCAGTACTTC,CASKKTGGQDKYEQYF
-,-,TRBJ2-7,TRBV4-2,TGTGCCAGCAGACCCCGACAGGAAACTCCCTACGAGCAGTACTTC,CASRPRQETPYEQYF
TRBD1,-,TRBJ1-2,TRBV7-6,TGTGCCAGCAGCTTAGTCGGCCGGGACAGGGGTGCCAACTATGGCTACACCTTC,CASSLVGRDRGANYGYTF
TRBD1,-,TRBJ2-7,TRBV11-1,TGTGCCAGCAGCGCCGGGACAGGGGGCAGGCAGTACTTC,CASSAGTGGRQYF
TRBD2,-,TRBJ2-5,TRBV11-1,TGTGCCAGCAGCTTAAAGTCTCCAGCGGGAGGAGGGGAGACCCAGTACTTC,CASSLKSPAGGGETQYF
-,-,TRBJ1-5,TRBV27,TGTGCCAGCAGTTTAACTTTCCAGGGAGGCAATCAGCCCCAGCATTTT,CASSLTFQGGNQPQHF
-,-,TRBJ2-1,TRBV10-3,TGTGCCATCAGTGCGGGAGAGTACAATGAGCAGTTCTTC,CAISAGEYNEQFF
-,-,TRBJ1-2,TRBV7-9,TGTGCCAGCAGCTCGGAAGGCTATGGCTACACCTTC,CASSSEGYGYTF
TRBD1,-,TRBJ2-1,TRBV5-1,TGCGCCAGCAGCTTGGAGACAGGGGGCTACAATGAGCAGTTCTTC,CASSLETGGYNEQFF
-,-,TRBJ2-4,TRBV6-1,TGTGCCAGCAGTGGTCGACAGGTAGCCAAAAACATTCAGTACTTC,CASSGRQVAKNIQYF
TRBD1,-,TRBJ2-3,TRBV7-9,TGTGCCAGCAGCACCGGGACAGATCACACAGATACGCAGTATTTT,CASSTGTDHTDTQYF
-,-,TRBJ2-2,TRBV2,TGTGCCAGCAGTGAGGAGATCACCGGGGAGCTGTTTTTT,CASSEEITGELFF
-,-,TRBJ1-1,TRBV11-2,TGTGCCAGCAGCTTAGAGTGGAACACTGAAGCTTTCTTT,CASSLEWNTEAFF
-,-,TRBJ1-1,TRBV7-2,TGTGCCAGCAGCTTCTCACAGGTTAACACTGAAGCTTTCTTT,CASSFSQVNTEAFF
TRBD1,-,TRBJ2-2,TRBV18,TGTGCCAGCTCACCGACAGGGCACGGGGAGCTGTTTTTT,CASSPTGHGELFF
-,-,TRBJ2-7,TRBV28,TGTGCCAGCAGTACATTATGGTCCTTATCGGGACTCCCATCCTACGAGCAGTACTTC,CASSTLWSLSGLPSYEQYF
-,-,TRBJ2-6,TRBV18,TGTGCCAGCTCACCGGGAGGATCTGGGGCCAACGTCCTGACTTTC,CASSPGGSGANVLTF
-,once,TRBJ2-7,TRBV28,TGTGCCAGCAGTTTAGGGACCAGGAAGCAGTACTTC,CASSLGTRKQYF
-,-,TRBJ2-7,TRBV2,TGTGCCAGCAGTCCGGAGGAGTCCTACGAGCAGTACTTC,CASSPEESYEQYF
-,-,TRBJ2-7,TRBV11-2,TGTGCCAGCAGCTTAAGCTTTTTCTTGAGCCGAGACTACGAGCAGTACTTC,CASSLSFFLSRDYEQYF
-,-,TRBJ2-5,TRBV7-9,TGTGCCAGCAGCTTAACAGGGCACCCAGAGACCCAGTACTTC,CASSLTGHPETQYF
-,-,TRBJ2-2,TRBV29-1,TGCAGCGTATACCGGGACAAGAACACCGGGGAGCTGTTTTTT,CSVYRDKNTGELFF
-,-,TRBJ2-1,TRBV7-8,TGTGCCAGCAGCTCCGCCGCCAGGGTGGGCTCCTACAATGAGCAGTTCTTC,CASSSAARVGSYNEQFF
TRBD2,-,TRBJ2-7,TRBV5-8,TGTGCCAGCAGCTTGATCGTACTAGCGGGAGTATCGACCTACGAGCAGTACTTC,CASSLIVLAGVSTYEQYF
TRBD2,once,TRBJ2-3,TRBV9,TGTGCCAGCAGCGTGCTAGCGGGAGTGGGCGGCACAGATACGCAGTATTTT,CASSVLAGVGGTDTQYF
-,-,TRBJ2-5,TRBV11-2,TGTGCCAGCAGCTTAATCGCCGGGCTAGCGCCTCAAGAGACCCAGTACTTC,CASSLIAGLAPQETQYF
-,-,TRBJ1-1,TRBV11-2,TGTGCCAGCAGCCCCGGGAGCCCCCGGACTGAAGCTTTCTTT,CASSPGSPRTEAFF
TRBD1,-,TRBJ2-1,TRBV2,TGTGCCAGCAGTGACCGGACAGGGACCTCATCGCAGTTCTTC,CASSDRTGTSSQFF
-,-,TRBJ2-7,TRBV5-6,TGTGCCAGCAGCTGGACCGGGACCGGGGTCTACGAGCAGTACTTC,CASSWTGTGVYEQYF
TRBD2,-,TRBJ2-7,TRBV10-2,TGCGCCAGCCGACTAGCGGGAGAGGGCGAGCAGTACTTC,CASRLAGEGEQYF
-,-,TRBJ2-5,TRBV5-1,TGCGCCAGCAGCTTGGTGTATGAGACCCAGTACTTC,CASSLVYETQYF
TRBD1,-,TRBJ2-7,TRBV7-2,TGTGCCAGCAGCTTACCCTCAGGGGGCCGGCACGTTAAGAACGAGCAGTACTTC,CASSLPSGGRHVKNEQYF
-,-,TRBJ2-7,TRBV27,TGTGCCAGCAGTACCCGGATTGCGTACGAGCAGTACTTC,CASSTRIAYEQYF
TRBD1,once,TRBJ1-1,TRBV7-2,TGTGCCAGCAGCTTGGGCGCAGGGGGCCTCACTGAAGCTTTCTTT,CASSLGAGGLTEAFF
-,few,TRBJ1-1,TRBV5-1,TGCGCCAGCAGCTTTTTCCCAGGCGGCACTGAAGCTTTCTTT,CASSFFPGGTEAFF
-,-,TRBJ2-7,TRBV28,TGTGCCAGCAGATCCCCCGACGGAAGGGCCGAGCAGTACTTC,CASRSPDGRAEQYF
TRBD1,once,TRBJ1-5,TRBV18,TGTGCCAGCTCACCAGCAGGGGGCCGCAATCAGCCCCAGCATTTT,CASSPAGGRNQPQHF
-,-,TRBJ1-1,TRBV7-9,TGTGCCAGCAGCAAGACAGGTAACTTGAACACTGAAGCTTTCTTT,CASSKTGNLNTEAFF
TRBD1,-,TRBJ2-7,TRBV2,TGTGCCAGCACCGTGACAGGGCCACCCTACGAGCAGTACTTC,CASTVTGPPYEQYF
-,-,TRBJ2-2,TRBV7-9,TGTGCCAGCAGCTTAGCTGGGACGGGCCACACCGGGGAGCTGTTTTTT,CASSLAGTGHTGELFF
-,-,TRBJ1-3,TRBV13,TGTGCCAGCAGCTCCATGGGTTCGGGAAACACCATATATTTT,CASSSMGSGNTIYF
TRBD2,once,TRBJ2-3,TRBV9,TGTGCCAGCAGCTTGAGCAAGACTAGCGGGAGTTCAGATACGCAGTATTTT,CASSLSKTSGSSDTQYF
-,-,TRBJ2-7,TRBV9,TGTGCCAGCAGCGTAAACCCCTCGGGACTTGACGAGCAGTACTTC,CASSVNPSGLDEQYF
TRBD1,-,TRBJ1-2,TRBV7-2,TGTGCCAGCAGCTTACAGGGGGCGCTCTCTGGCTACACCTTC,CASSLQGALSGYTF
TRBD1,-,TRBJ2-3,TRBV2,TGTGCCACCGGGACAGGGGGCACAGATACGCAGTATTTT,CATGTGGTDTQYF
-,-,TRBJ1-5,TRBV28,TGTGCCAGCAGTTTACTGGGTCAGCCCCAGCATTTT,CASSLLGQPQHF
-,-,TRBJ2-7,TRBV6-1,TGTGCCAGCAGGGGGGTGGGGTACGAGCAGTACTTC,CASRGVGYEQYF
TRBD1,-,TRBJ1-5,TRBV5-4,TGTGCCAGCAGCTTGGACAGGGGTAGCAATCAGCCCCAGCATTTT,CASSLDRGSNQPQHF
-,-,TRBJ1-2,TRBV2,TGTGCCAGCACTATAACGGGGCAGGGGTATGGCTACACCTTC,CASTITGQGYGYTF
TRBD2,-,TRBJ2-7,TRBV10-1,TGCGCCAGCAGTGAGTCGGGCGGGAGAACCGACGAGCAGTACTTC,CASSESGGRTDEQYF
-,once,TRBJ2-3,TRBV5-1,TGCGCCAGCCGCAGGCCCAGGGAATTGAGGGTGTGGGATACGCAGTATTTT,CASRRPRELRVWDTQYF